These 9 T cell receptor beta chains were all obtained from the same sample, sequenced in a study of tissue T cells after allogeneic stem cell transplantation. Time point of the sample: mouse harvest day 7 after allogeneic transplant. Tail vein injection delivered 10^7 T-cell-depleted bone marrow cells and 10^6 splenic CD5+ T cells. Assay: immunoSEQ multiplex PCR; the TCRdb copy retains only in-frame clones and omits some. Of a few thousand clones detected, 40% to 60% appear once; the ten largest clones hold roughly 5.4%. The source material was gut tissue. Receptors were obtained from a female BALB/c mouse given C57BL/6 T cells with graft-versus-host disease after an allogeneic hematopoietic cell transplant.

About this clone: Any gene name here is a mouse gene name. The read finishes 1 residue shy of the CDR3 end, and the germline J gene is used to complete it. The rearrangement joins TRBV13-1 to TRBJ1-1; D may be TRBD1 (5 bases). The CDR3 length is 13 residues. V was cut by 2 bases and J by 1 base, with 6 bases left in between. In germline, CDR1 is NSHNY, CDR2 SYGAGN. CDR3 sequence: CASSDQGNTEVFF. CDR3 DNA (partial): TGTGCCAGCAGTGACCAGGGGAACACAGAAGTCTTC.

Worth noting for this clone: The gene names given are mouse names. With the read ending 1 residue before the CDR3 end, the germline J gene is used to fill in that end. The chain is built from TRBV26 and TRBJ1-3; TRBD1 is a possible D gene (6 bases). There are 14 residues in the CDR3. From germline, CDR1 is KGHPV and CDR2 FQNQEV (reference sequence). V lost 1 base to trimming and J lost 3 bases, with 7 bases between them. Partial CDR3 DNA: TGTGCCAGCAGTCTGTGGGGGCTTGGAAATACGCTCTAT. It yields the protein CASSLWGLGNTLY. The whole CDR3 is CASSLWGLGNTLYF.

This clone was seen once. Gene names denote mouse genes. The CDR3 extends 1 residue past the end of the read, so its final part is completed from the germline J gene. V is TRBV13-2 and J is TRBJ2-3; D gene uncertain. The CDR3 totals 13 residues. Germline CDR1 and CDR2: NNHNN and SYGAGS (reference sequence). Trimming pared 1 base from V and 0 bases from J, leaving 3 bases between. CDR3 sequence: CASGDYSAETLYF. CDR3 DNA (partial): TGTGCCAGCGGTGATTATAGTGCAGAAACGCTGTAT.

Concerning this clone itself: Germline and genes: mouse. Sequencing ends 1 residue short of the CDR3 end; the germline J gene provides the rest. The V and J genes are TRBV3 and TRBJ2-3; 10 bases are a match to TRBD1. After removal of 3 bases from V and 11 bases from J, the junction contained 5 bases not matched to a gene. Germline CDR1 is SNHLY and CDR2 is FYNGKV (reference sequence). The CDR3 extends over 13 amino acids. CDR3: CASSFRDRGLLYF. The part of the CDR3 DNA that was read is TGTGCCAGCAGCTTCCGGGACAGGGGCTTGCTGTAT.

As for this clone: The genes and germline here are from mouse. The read terminates 1 residue ahead of where the CDR3 ends, so the germline J gene completes it. The chain uses TRBV15 and TRBJ2-4, with 8 bases identical to TRBD2. Germline values: CDR1 SGHND, CDR2 FRSKSL. The length of the CDR3 is 13 residues. The V segment lost 2 bases and the J segment 6 bases; nucleotides outside the gene matches: 1. The sequenced part of the CDR3 DNA is TGTGCCAGCAGTTTACCTGGGGGGAACACCTTGTAC. Protein product: CASSLPGGNTLY. The CDR3, in full, reads CASSLPGGNTLYF.

As to this clone: Gene names denote mouse genes. Coverage ceases 1 residue before the CDR3 finishes, and the germline J gene fills in the end. Distinct nucleotide sequences in the sample also encode this CDR3. V gene TRBV26 combines with J gene TRBJ1-3, with D possibly matching TRBD1 (5 bases). Trimming left V 3 bases short and J 2 bases short, with 8 bases between. Germline CDR1 reads KGHPV; CDR2 reads FQNQEV (reference sequence). This CDR3 contains 14 residues. The CDR3 bases that were read are TGTGCCAGCAGTCTCCGAGGGGCTGGAAATACGCTCTAT. This encodes CASSLRGAGNTLY. The full CDR3 protein reads CASSLRGAGNTLYF.

This clone was counted only a few times. Gene names and germline refer to mouse. The DNA read from the CDR3 is TGTGCCAGCAGTCTGAGGACACGCTCCTATGAACAGTAC. It yields the protein CASSLRTRSYEQY. The full-length CDR3 reads as CASSLRTRSYEQYF. The V and J genes are TRBV26 and TRBJ2-7, with D perhaps matching TRBD1 (5 bases). The sequenced fragment ends 1 residue before the CDR3 boundary, so the rest is inferred from the germline J gene. This CDR3 region has 14 residues. Germline assignment: CDR1 KGHPV and CDR2 FQNQEV (reference sequence). Trimming left V 2 bases short and J 0 bases short, with 8 bases between.

Worth noting for this clone: Germline and genes here are mouse. The read falls 1 residue short of the CDR3 end, and the missing part is taken from the germline J gene. This chain links TRBV24 with TRBJ1-4, with D perhaps matching TRBD1 (5 bases). The ends were cut back, 6 bases at V and 0 bases at J, with 8 bases in the middle. CDR1 KGHTA and CDR2 FRNEEI come from the germline V gene. This CDR3 has 14 residues. Here the CDR3 reads CASRIRVSNERLFF. The covered CDR3 bases are TGTGCCAGCAGGATCAGGGTTTCCAACGAAAGATTATTT.

This clone was observed a single time. Gene names denote mouse genes. The read ends 1 residue early relative to the CDR3; the germline J gene fills the gap. The J gene is TRBJ2-7, the V gene TRBV12-2, with a possible D match to TRBD2 (6 bases). Germline V gene data show CDR1 as SGHLS and CDR2 as HYDKME. This CDR3 has 14 residues. Trimming left V 2 bases short and J 1 base short, with 11 bases between. CDR3 DNA, as far as it was read: TGTGCCAGCTCTCCGGGACTTTCTTCCTATGAACAGTAC. It yields the protein CASSPGLSSYEQY. The full-length CDR3 reads as CASSPGLSSYEQYF.